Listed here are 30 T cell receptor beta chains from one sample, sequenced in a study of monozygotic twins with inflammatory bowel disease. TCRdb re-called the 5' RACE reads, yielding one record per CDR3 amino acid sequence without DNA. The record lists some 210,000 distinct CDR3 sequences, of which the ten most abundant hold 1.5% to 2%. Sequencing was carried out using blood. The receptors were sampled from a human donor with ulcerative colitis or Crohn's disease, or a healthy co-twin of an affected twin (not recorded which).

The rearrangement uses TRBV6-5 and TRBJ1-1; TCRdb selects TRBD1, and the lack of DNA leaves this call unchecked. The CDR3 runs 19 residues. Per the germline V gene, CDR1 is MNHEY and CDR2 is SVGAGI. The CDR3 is CASSYSSYGTGDMNTEAFF.

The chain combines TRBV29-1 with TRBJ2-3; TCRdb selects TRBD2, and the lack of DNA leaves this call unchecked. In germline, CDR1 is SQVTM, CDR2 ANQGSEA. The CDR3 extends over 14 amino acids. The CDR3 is CSVAGSGYTDTQYF.

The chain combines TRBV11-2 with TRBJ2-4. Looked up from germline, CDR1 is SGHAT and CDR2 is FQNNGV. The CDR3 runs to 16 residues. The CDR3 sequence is CASSPRIGLAKNIQYF.

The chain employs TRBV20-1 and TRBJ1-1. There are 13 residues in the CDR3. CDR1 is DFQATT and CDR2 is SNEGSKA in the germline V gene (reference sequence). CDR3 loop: CSASDRSNTEAFF.

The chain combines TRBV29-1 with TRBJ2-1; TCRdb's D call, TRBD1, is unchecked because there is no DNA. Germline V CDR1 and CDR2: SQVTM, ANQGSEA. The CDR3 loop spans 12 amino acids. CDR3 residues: CSSGWGYNEQFF.

The CDR3: CASSQRGQGREAFF. The chain has TRBV5-1 and TRBJ1-1; TCRdb calls TRBD1, which cannot be checked without DNA. From germline, CDR1 is SGHRS and CDR2 YFSETQ. The CDR3 spans 14 residues.

CDR3 region: CASRRGGYEQYF. V gene TRBV12-3 or TRBV12-4 combines with J gene TRBJ2-7; without DNA, the TCRdb call of TRBD1 cannot be checked. This CDR3 spans 12 amino acids.

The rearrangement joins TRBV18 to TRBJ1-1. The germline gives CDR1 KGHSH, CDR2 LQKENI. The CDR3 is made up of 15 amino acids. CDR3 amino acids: CASSPAGGGHTEAFF.

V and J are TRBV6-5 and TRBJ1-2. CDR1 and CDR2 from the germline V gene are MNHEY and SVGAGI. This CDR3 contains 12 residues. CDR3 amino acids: CASVGRSGGYTF.

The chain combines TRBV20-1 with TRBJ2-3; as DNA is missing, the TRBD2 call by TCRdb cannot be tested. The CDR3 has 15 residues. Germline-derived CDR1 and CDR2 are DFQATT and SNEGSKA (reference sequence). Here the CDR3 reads CRPVKRGAFTDTQYF.

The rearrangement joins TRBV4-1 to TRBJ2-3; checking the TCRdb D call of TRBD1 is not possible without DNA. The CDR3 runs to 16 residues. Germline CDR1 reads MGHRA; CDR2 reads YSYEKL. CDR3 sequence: CASSQRGGGSTDTQYF.

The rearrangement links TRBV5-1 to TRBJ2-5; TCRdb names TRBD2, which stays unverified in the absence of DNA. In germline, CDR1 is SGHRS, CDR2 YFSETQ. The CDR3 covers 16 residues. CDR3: CASSLGPQGVGETQYF.

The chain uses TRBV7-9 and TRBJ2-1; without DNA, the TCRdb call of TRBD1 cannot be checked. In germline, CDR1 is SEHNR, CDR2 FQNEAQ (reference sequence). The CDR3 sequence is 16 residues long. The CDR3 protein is CASSLGTGALLNEQFF. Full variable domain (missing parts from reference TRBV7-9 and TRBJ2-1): DTGVSQNPRHKITKRGQNVTFRCDPISEHNRLYWYRQTLGQGPEFLTYFQNEAQLEKSRLLSDRFSAERPKGSFSTLEIQRTEQGDSAMYLCASSLGTGALLNEQFFGPGTRLTVL.

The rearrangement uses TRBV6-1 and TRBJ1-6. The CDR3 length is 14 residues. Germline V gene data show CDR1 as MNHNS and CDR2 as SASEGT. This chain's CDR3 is CASSPRRNNSPLHF.

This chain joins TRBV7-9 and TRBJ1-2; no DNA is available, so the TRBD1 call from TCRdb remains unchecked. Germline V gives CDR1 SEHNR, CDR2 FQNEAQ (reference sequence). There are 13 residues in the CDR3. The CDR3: CASSRGTPYGYTF.

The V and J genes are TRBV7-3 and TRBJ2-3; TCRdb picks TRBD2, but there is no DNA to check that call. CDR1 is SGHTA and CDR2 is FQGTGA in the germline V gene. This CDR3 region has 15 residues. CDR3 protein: CASSLRGSDVDTQYF. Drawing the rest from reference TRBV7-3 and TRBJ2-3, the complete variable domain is GAGVSQTPSNKVTEKGKYVELRCDPISGHTALYWYRQSLGQGPEFLIYFQGTGAADDSGLPNDRFFAVRPEGSVSTLKIQRTERGDSAVYLCASSLRGSDVDTQYFGPGTRLTVL.

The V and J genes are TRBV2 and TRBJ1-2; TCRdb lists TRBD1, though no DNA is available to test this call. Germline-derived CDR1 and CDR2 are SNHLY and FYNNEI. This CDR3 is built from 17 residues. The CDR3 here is CASSGSLRDPLNYGYTF.

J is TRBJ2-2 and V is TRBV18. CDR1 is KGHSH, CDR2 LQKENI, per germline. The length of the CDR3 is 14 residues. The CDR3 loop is CASSPPHDRGELFF.

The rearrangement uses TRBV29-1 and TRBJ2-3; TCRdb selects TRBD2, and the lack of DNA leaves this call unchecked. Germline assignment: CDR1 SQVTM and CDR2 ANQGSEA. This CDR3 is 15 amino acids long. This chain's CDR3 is CSVEGLAGSTDTQYF.

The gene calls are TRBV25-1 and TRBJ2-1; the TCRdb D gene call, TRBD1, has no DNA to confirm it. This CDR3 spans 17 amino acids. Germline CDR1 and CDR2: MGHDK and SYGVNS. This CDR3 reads CASSAPGSQGPYNEQFF. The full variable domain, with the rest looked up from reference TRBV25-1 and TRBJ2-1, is EADIYQTPRYLVIGTGKKITLECSQTMGHDKMYWYQQDPGMELHLIHYSYGVNSTEKGDLSSESTVSRIRTEHFPLTLESARPSHTSQYLCASSAPGSQGPYNEQFFGPGTRLTVL.

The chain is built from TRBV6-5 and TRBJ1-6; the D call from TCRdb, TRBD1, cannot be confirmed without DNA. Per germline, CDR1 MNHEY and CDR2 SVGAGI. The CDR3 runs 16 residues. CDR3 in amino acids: CASSYGGLEMGSPLHF.

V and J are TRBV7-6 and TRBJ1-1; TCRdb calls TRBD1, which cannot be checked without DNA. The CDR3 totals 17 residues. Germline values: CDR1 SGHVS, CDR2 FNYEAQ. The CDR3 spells CASSEDEGSAPNTEAFF.

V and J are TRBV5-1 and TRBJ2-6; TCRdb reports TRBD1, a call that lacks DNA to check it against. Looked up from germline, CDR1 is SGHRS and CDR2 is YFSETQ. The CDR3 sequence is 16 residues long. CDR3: CASSLFGNSGANVLTF.

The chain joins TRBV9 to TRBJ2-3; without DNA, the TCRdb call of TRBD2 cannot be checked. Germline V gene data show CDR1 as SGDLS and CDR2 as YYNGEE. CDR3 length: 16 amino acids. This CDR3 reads CASSMRLATSTDTQYF. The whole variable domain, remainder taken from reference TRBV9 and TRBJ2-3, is DSGVTQTPKHLITATGQRVTLRCSPRSGDLSVYWYQQSLDQGLQFLIQYYNGEERAKGNILERFSAQQFPDLHSELNLSSLELGDSALYFCASSMRLATSTDTQYFGPGTRLTVL.

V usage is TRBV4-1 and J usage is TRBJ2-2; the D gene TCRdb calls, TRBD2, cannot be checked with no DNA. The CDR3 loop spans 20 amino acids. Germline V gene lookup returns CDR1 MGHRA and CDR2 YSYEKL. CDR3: CASSQPIAGGSVKNTGELFF.

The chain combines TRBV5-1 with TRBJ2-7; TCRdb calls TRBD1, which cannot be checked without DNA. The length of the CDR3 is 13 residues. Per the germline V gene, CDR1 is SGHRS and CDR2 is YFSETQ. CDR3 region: CASRGQGVSEQYF. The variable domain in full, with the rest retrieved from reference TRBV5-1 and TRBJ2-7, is KAGVTQTPRYLIKTRGQQVTLSCSPISGHRSVSWYQQTPGQGLQFLFEYFSETQRNKGNFPGRFSGRQFSNSRSEMNVSTLELGDSALYLCASRGQGVSEQYFGPGTRLTVT.

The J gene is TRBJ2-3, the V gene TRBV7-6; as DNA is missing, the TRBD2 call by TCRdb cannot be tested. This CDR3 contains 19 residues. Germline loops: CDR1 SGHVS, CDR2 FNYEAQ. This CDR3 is CASSPRGSGGVSDTDTQYF.

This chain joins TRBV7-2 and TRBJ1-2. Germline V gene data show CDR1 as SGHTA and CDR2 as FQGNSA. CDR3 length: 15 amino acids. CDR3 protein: CASSSNGPANYGYTF.

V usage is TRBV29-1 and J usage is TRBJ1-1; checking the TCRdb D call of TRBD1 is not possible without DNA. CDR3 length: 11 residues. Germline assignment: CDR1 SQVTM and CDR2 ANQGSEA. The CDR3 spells CSVRQAREAFF.

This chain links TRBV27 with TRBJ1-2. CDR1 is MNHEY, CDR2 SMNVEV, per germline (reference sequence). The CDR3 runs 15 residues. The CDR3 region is CASSLSGRANYGYTF.